The rows below give T cell receptor beta chains drawn from one sample of a study of T-cell memory formation after mild COVID-19. Each CDR3 protein is one row after TCRdb ran MiXCR on the 5' RACE reads. The sample shows a few hundred thousand distinct CDR3 sequences, 25% to 30% of them seen only once. The sample taken for sequencing was PBMCs or a T cell subset sorted from them (not recorded which). Source of these receptors: an adult woman who had mild COVID-19 (a few samples of this study predate the infection). Cell type and time point are not known. CDR3s include the opening cysteine and the closing phenylalanine or tryptophan. The D gene is left open where the match is weak. The size field is filled for only some rows; it gives once, few, many or a size class.

TRBJ2-2	-	TRBV10-3	-	TGTGCCATCAGTGAAAGCGGCCTACAGGGCTGGACCGGGGAGCTGTTTTTT	CAISESGLQGWTGELFF
TRBJ1-3	-	TRBV4-3	-	TGCGCCAGCAGCCAAGAAGACGAGAGCTCTGGAAACACCATATATTTT	CASSQEDESSGNTIYF
TRBJ2-2	TRBD2	TRBV4-3	-	TGCGCCAGCAGCCAGAAAAGGTCTTTATCACTAGCGGTCACCGGGGAGCTGTTTTTT	CASSQKRSLSLAVTGELFF
TRBJ2-3	-	TRBV2	-	TGTGCCAGCAGTGAGTCGGGGGCCGACACAGATACGCAGTATTTT	CASSESGADTDTQYF
TRBJ2-3	TRBD2	TRBV7-9	few	TGTGCCAGCAGCCACCGGACTAGCGGGGTCACAGATACGCAGTATTTT	CASSHRTSGVTDTQYF
TRBJ1-2	-	TRBV9	-	TGTGCCAGCAGCGTGGGGGGGCACTATGGCTACACCTTC	CASSVGGHYGYTF
TRBJ2-7	-	TRBV7-9	few	TGTGCCAGCAGGAGGTCGAACTCCTACGAGCAGTACTTC	CASRRSNSYEQYF
TRBJ1-2	-	TRBV3-1	-	TGTGCCAGCAGCACGAGACGGGACCTGTATGGCTACACCTTC	CASSTRRDLYGYTF
TRBJ1-2	TRBD1	TRBV6-5	-	TGTGCCAGCAGTTCGACAGGGGGTTGGAAGGATGGCTACACCTTC	CASSSTGGWKDGYTF
TRBJ1-5	-	TRBV4-1	-	TGCGCCAGCAGCCAAGAGGAGACTCAGCCCCAGCATTTT	CASSQEETQPQHF
TRBJ2-3	-	TRBV12-3/TRBV12-4	few	TGTGCCAGCAGCGGGGCCCGGGGATGGACAGATACGCAGTATTTT	CASSGARGWTDTQYF
TRBJ2-7	-	TRBV13	-	TGTGCCAGCAAATTACAGGGCGAGCAGTACTTC	CASKLQGEQYF
TRBJ2-5	-	TRBV27	few	TGTGCCAGCAGTTTCCTGGACGGCCAAGAGACCCAGTACTTC	CASSFLDGQETQYF
TRBJ2-1	TRBD2	TRBV30	few	TGTGCCTGGCTTGGTGGGTTAGCGGGAGGATTCTTGTACAATGAGCAGTTCTTC	CAWLGGLAGGFLYNEQFF